This T cell receptor beta chain was documented in a study of blood T cells in healthy people across ages. Trimming cost V 6 bases and J 5 bases, with 16 bases left between them. Germline values: CDR1 SNHLY, CDR2 FYNNEI. The CDR3 covers 14 residues. Then a second PCR, running roughly 7 to 11 cycles, was carried out with a sample-barcoded 5' primer and a J-beta primer mix. TCRdb fed the 5' RACE reads into MiXCR, producing one record per CDR3 protein. This sample yields around 990,000 distinct CDR3 sequences, of which roughly 24% are seen a single time; around 0.75% belongs to the top ten. The sample holds a few counts of this clonotype. This same sample was also taken into another study, of T cells of mothers and their children.

This clonotype was obtained from a girl aged 2 to 9 in good health. The chain has TRBV2 and TRBJ2-5; unclear D gene. Sequenced material: blood. The CDR3 spells CASRGGWRSETQYF. For the CDR3, the DNA is TGTGCCAGCAGGGGCGGATGGCGGAGCGAGACCCAGTACTTC.